This TCR beta chain was documented in a study of radiation and T cells in renal cell carcinoma. Germline V CDR1 and CDR2: ENHRY, SYGVKD. J was trimmed by 9 bases and V by 3 bases; bases with no gene match: 3. CDR3 length: 13 amino acids. The method was immunoSEQ multiplex PCR; TCRdb's version includes in-frame clones alone and lacks a portion of them. Of roughly 80,000 clones listed, less than 85% are singletons. Noted time point: blood 4 weeks post-SBRT, at nephrectomy. Documented treatment: 15 Gy SBRT to primary tumor, nephrectomy 4 weeks later. Nephrectomy followed 15 Gy stereotactic body radiation by 4 weeks. Radiation-treated patients gave blood at baseline, week 2 and week 4.

This TCR was sampled from a woman aged 55-70 years with renal cell carcinoma. The sequences come from blood, collected from a patient whose treatment included radiotherapy and nephrectomy. This rearrangement joins TRBV10-3 to TRBJ2-1, with TRBD2 identical over 9 bases. CDR3 amino acids: CAISESGGTEQFF. CDR3 nucleotides: TGTGCCATCAGTGAAAGCGGGGGGACTGAGCAGTTCTTC.